One and the same sample provided the 20 T cell receptor beta chains below, sequenced in a study of long-term antiretroviral therapy in people with HIV. Survey-level resolution applied to immunoSEQ assay v3.0. Using immunoSEQ multiplex PCR, the repertoire was profiled, and TCRdb retains in-frame clones only, with some absent. The table shows about 30,000 clones, with 80% occurring only once. The sequencing here drew on unsorted PBMCs, taken 0.3 years after starting antiretroviral therapy. The source is a man aged 40-49 years with HIV.

V is TRBV30 and J is TRBJ2-7, with D maybe TRBD1 (5 bases). Trimming removed 1 base at V and 7 bases at J, with 14 bases between. This CDR3 region has 13 residues. The germline V gene encodes CDR1 GTSNPN and CDR2 SVGIG (reference sequence). CDR3: CAWSGQGLGEQYF. The CDR3 DNA is TGTGCCTGGAGTGGGCAGGGTCTGGGGGAGCAGTACTTC.

The J gene is TRBJ2-3, the V gene TRBV5-1; the D gene is possibly TRBD2 (5 bases). The V gene lost 3 bases and the J gene lost 0 bases, with 11 bases spanning the gap. From germline, CDR1 is SGHRS and CDR2 YFSETQ. The CDR3 has 15 amino acids. The CDR3 spells CASSSSGTSTDTQYF. Here the CDR3 DNA reads TGCGCCAGCAGCTCTTCGGGAACCAGCACAGATACGCAGTATTTT. The variable domain in full, with the rest retrieved from reference TRBV5-1 and TRBJ2-3, is KAGVTQTPRYLIKTRGQQVTLSCSPISGHRSVSWYQQTPGQGLQFLFEYFSETQRNKGNFPGRFSGRQFSNSRSEMNVSTLELGDSALYLCASSSSGTSTDTQYFGPGTRLTVL.

The chain couples TRBV27 to TRBJ2-7, with D maybe TRBD1 (5 bases). The CDR3 spans 15 residues. Trimming took off 6 bases at V and 5 bases at J, with 20 bases between the two ends. Germline assignment: CDR1 MNHEY and CDR2 SMNVEV (reference sequence). The CDR3 coding sequence is TGTGCCAGCAGCCCTAGGGGCGAGACCTCTCACGAGCAGTACTTC. Encoded protein: CASSPRGETSHEQYF.

This chain uses TRBV7-9 with TRBJ1-4; 7 bases are a match to TRBD1. From germline, CDR1 is SEHNR and CDR2 FQNEAQ (reference sequence). Unmatched junction bases numbered 8, after V lost 5 bases and J lost 5 bases. This CDR3 has 15 amino acids. CDR3 bases: TGTGCCAGCAGCCCTCAGGGGGGGGAAAATGAAAAACTGTTTTTT. It specifies CASSPQGGENEKLFF.

The V call is TRBV6-6, the J call TRBJ2-2; D perhaps matches TRBD2 (5 bases). Germline V gene data show CDR1 as MNHNY and CDR2 as SVGAGI (reference sequence). The CDR3 is 13 amino acids. V was pared by 0 bases and J by 9 bases, with 8 bases between. In DNA, the CDR3 is TGTGCCAGCAGTTACTCTGAGGGCCGGGAGCTGTTTTTT. It encodes CASSYSEGRELFF.

This clone came up once. This chain connects TRBV7-8 to TRBJ1-5; D uncertain. Trimming removed 5 bases from V and 3 bases from J, with 14 bases in between. CDR3 length: 15 residues. From germline, CDR1 is SGHVS and CDR2 FQNEAQ. The CDR3 sequence is CASSPYPVPNQPQHF. Written as DNA, the CDR3 is TGTGCCAGCAGCCCATATCCGGTCCCCAATCAGCCCCAGCATTTT.

The gene calls are TRBV13 and TRBJ1-2; TRBD1 agrees at 7 bases. The trim removed 5 bases at V and 6 bases at J, leaving 9 bases unmatched. The CDR3 runs 14 residues. Germline CDR1 is PRHDT and CDR2 is FYEKMQ (reference sequence). The CDR3 loop is CASSKTGVEHGYTF. In DNA form, the CDR3 reads TGTGCCAGCAGCAAAACAGGGGTAGAGCATGGCTACACCTTC.

The chain is built from TRBV7-9 and TRBJ2-5; 7 nucleotides agree with TRBD1. V was pared by 6 bases and J by 5 bases, with 3 bases of the junction left unmatched. The germline gives CDR1 SEHNR, CDR2 FQNEAQ (reference sequence). The length of the CDR3 is 12 residues. CDR3 DNA: TGTGCCAGCAGGAGGGGGCAGGAGACCCAGTACTTC. Protein product: CASRRGQETQYF. The complete variable domain, with remaining parts taken from reference TRBV7-9 and TRBJ2-5, reads DTGVSQNPRHKITKRGQNVTFRCDPISEHNRLYWYRQTLGQGPEFLTYFQNEAQLEKSRLLSDRFSAERPKGSFSTLEIQRTEQGDSAMYLCASRRGQETQYFGPGTRLLVL.

Concerning this clone itself: Distinct nucleotide sequences in the sample also encode this CDR3. This chain uses TRBV18 with TRBJ2-5, with unresolved D. The CDR3 is 11 residues long. Looked up from germline, CDR1 is KGHSH and CDR2 is LQKENI. Trimming removed 5 bases from V and 5 bases from J, with 6 bases in between. DNA of the CDR3: TGTGCCAGCTCATCCGGGGAGACCCAGTACTTC. As protein: CASSSGETQYF. Together with reference TRBV18 and TRBJ2-5, the CDR3 gives the full variable domain: NAGVMQNPRHLVRRRGQEARLRCSPMKGHSHVYWYRQLPEEGLKFMVYLQKENIIDESGMPKERFSAEFPKEGPSILRIQQVVRGDSAAYFCASSSGETQYFGPGTRLLVL.

The rearrangement links TRBV5-1 to TRBJ1-3; no reliable D call. V lost 5 bases to trimming and J lost 3 bases, with 15 bases between them. Germline CDR1 and CDR2: SGHRS and YFSETQ. CDR3 size: 15 residues. The DNA for the CDR3 is TGCGCCAGCAGTAGGGAAGGGTTGTATGGAAACACCATATATTTT. Its protein is CASSREGLYGNTIYF.

This rearrangement joins TRBV30 to TRBJ1-5; D possibly corresponds to TRBD1 (5 bases). In germline, CDR1 is GTSNPN, CDR2 SVGIG (reference sequence). The CDR3 covers 13 residues. The germline V and J ends were trimmed by 2 bases and 6 bases, with 11 bases remaining between them. CDR3 sequence reads: CAWSKGAGQPQHF. CDR3 DNA sequence: TGTGCCTGGAGTAAAGGGGCGGGTCAGCCCCAGCATTTT.

This clone was observed a handful of times. This chain links TRBV5-1 with TRBJ1-1; 8 bases match TRBD1. The ends lost 5 bases at V and 4 bases at J; junction bases unmatched: 10. Germline V gene data show CDR1 as SGHRS and CDR2 as YFSETQ. There are 15 residues in the CDR3. CDR3 coding DNA: TGCGCCAGCAGGCTGACAGGGGTAGTTGGCACTGAAGCTTTCTTT. The encoded protein is CASRLTGVVGTEAFF.

This sequence joins TRBV6-5 and TRBJ2-2, with 7 bases matching TRBD1. Germline V lookup: CDR1 MNHEY, CDR2 SVGAGI. The CDR3 loop spans 13 amino acids. Trimming cost V 4 bases and J 7 bases; bases outside gene matches: 3. The CDR3 coding sequence is TGTGCCAGCAGTTCGACAGGGCTCGGGGAGCTGTTTTTT. As protein: CASSSTGLGELFF.

This clone occurred once. The CDR3 region is CGTLANYGYTF. In DNA form, the CDR3 reads TGTGGAACGCTGGCTAACTATGGCTACACCTTC. The chain uses TRBV28 and TRBJ1-2; the D is unclear. CDR3 length: 11 residues. Germline V gene data show CDR1 as MDHEN and CDR2 as SYDVKM.

The chain links TRBV5-4 to TRBJ2-7, with 8 bases lining up with TRBD1. Per the germline V gene, CDR1 is SGHNT and CDR2 is YYREEE (reference sequence). The CDR3 is 14 amino acids. J was trimmed by 3 bases and V by 4 bases; bases with no gene match: 6. CDR3 residues: CASSPRGQGYEQYF. Written as DNA, the CDR3 is TGTGCCAGCAGCCCCAGGGGGCAGGGCTACGAGCAGTACTTC.

The gene calls are TRBV10-1 and TRBJ1-5; TRBD1 matches at 12 bases. J lost 2 bases, V lost 5 bases, and 16 bases had no gene match. Germline V gene sequence: CDR1 WNHNN, CDR2 SYGVQD (reference sequence). The CDR3 spans 20 residues. The CDR3 nucleotides are TGCGCCAGCAGTCCCTTATTGCAGGGACAGGGGGCAATGGGCAATCAGCCCCAGCATTTT. This translates into CASSPLLQGQGAMGNQPQHF.

This chain connects TRBV5-4 to TRBJ1-4; TRBD1 aligns across 7 bases. The J segment lost 3 bases and the V segment lost 5 bases, leaving 4 bases of the junction unmatched. Germline loops: CDR1 SGHNT, CDR2 YYREEE (reference sequence). The CDR3 runs 14 residues. CDR3 sequence: CASSLTGSNEKLFF. As DNA, the CDR3 is TGTGCCAGCAGTTTGACAGGGTCTAATGAAAAACTGTTTTTT.

This clone has a handful of counts. The V gene is TRBV29-1, the J gene TRBJ2-7, with D perhaps matching TRBD2 (7 bases). Looked up from germline, CDR1 is SQVTM and CDR2 is ANQGSEA. This CDR3 has 12 amino acids. V lost 7 bases, J lost 4 bases, and 14 bases lay in between. The CDR3 is CSGGPSGYEQYF. CDR3 bases: TGCAGCGGGGGGCCTAGCGGATACGAGCAGTACTTC.

The gene calls are TRBV28 and TRBJ1-1; TRBD1 is a possible D gene (6 bases). The CDR3 sequence is 15 residues long. Trimming removed 6 bases at V and 1 base at J, with 15 bases between. Germline V gene sequence: CDR1 MDHEN, CDR2 SYDVKM. The CDR3 coding sequence is TGTGCCAGCAGCCCCCCCGGCAGGGGGAACACTGAAGCTTTCTTT. Translating gives CASSPPGRGNTEAFF.

The CDR3 nucleotides are TGTGCCAGCAGTGATCGGAGAGTGGAGGGGGGAACGCAGTATTTT. The encoded protein is CASSDRRVEGGTQYF. The V gene is TRBV2, the J gene TRBJ2-3; D possibly matches TRBD1 or TRBD2 (6 bases each). From germline, CDR1 is SNHLY and CDR2 FYNNEI. The CDR3 is made up of 15 amino acids. V shed 3 bases and J shed 9 bases, with 19 bases lying between them.